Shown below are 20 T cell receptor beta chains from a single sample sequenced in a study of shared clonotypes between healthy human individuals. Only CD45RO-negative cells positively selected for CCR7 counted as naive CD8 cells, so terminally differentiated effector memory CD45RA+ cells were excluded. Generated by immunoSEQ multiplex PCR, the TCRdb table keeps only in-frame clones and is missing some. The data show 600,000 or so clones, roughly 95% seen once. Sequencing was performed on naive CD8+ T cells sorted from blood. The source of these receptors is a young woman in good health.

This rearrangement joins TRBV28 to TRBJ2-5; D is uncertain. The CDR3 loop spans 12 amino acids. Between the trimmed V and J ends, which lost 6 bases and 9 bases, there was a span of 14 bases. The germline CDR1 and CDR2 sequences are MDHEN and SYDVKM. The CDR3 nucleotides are TGTGCCAGCAGACCAGACGGTGGGGCCCAGTACTTC. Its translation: CASRPDGGAQYF. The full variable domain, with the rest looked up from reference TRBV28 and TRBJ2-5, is DVKVTQSSRYLVKRTGEKVFLECVQDMDHENMFWYRQDPGLGLRLIYFSYDVKMKEKGDIPEGYSVSREKKERFSLILESASTNQTSMYLCASRPDGGAQYFGPGTRLLVL.

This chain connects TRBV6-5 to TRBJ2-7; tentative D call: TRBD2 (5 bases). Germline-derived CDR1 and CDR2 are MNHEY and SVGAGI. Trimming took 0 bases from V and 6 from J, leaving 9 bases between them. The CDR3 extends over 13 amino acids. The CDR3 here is CASSYSQGSEQYF. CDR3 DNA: TGTGCCAGCAGTTACTCGCAAGGGAGCGAGCAGTACTTC.

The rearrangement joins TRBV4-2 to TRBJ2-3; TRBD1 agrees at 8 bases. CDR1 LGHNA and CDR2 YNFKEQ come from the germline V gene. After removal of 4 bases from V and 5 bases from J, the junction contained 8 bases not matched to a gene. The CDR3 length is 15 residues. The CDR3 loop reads CASSPEAGGLDTQYF. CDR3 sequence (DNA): TGTGCCAGCAGCCCAGAGGCAGGGGGCCTAGATACGCAGTATTTT.

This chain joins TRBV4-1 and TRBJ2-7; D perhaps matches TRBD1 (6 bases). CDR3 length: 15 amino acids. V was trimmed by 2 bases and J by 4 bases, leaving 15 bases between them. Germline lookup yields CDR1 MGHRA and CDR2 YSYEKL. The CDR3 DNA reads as TGCGCCAGCAGCCAATCCTCAGGGGATGGTTACGAGCAGTACTTC. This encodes CASSQSSGDGYEQYF.

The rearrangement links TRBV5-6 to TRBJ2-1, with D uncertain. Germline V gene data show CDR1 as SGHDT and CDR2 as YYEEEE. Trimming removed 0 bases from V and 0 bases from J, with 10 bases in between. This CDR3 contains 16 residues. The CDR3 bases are TGTGCCAGCAGCTTGGGTCGCGGAGACTCCTACAATGAGCAGTTCTTC. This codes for CASSLGRGDSYNEQFF. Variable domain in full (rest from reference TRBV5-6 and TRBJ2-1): DAGVTQSPTHLIKTRGQQVTLRCSPKSGHDTVSWYQQALGQGPQFIFQYYEEEERQRGNFPDRFSGHQFPNYSSELNVNALLLGDSALYLCASSLGRGDSYNEQFFGPGTRLTVL.

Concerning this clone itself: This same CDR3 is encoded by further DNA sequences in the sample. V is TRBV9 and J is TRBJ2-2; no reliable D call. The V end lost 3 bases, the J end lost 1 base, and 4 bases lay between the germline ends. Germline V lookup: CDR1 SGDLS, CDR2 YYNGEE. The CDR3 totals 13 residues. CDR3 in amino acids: CASSAQNTGELFF. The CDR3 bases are TGTGCCAGCAGCGCACAGAACACCGGGGAGCTGTTTTTT.

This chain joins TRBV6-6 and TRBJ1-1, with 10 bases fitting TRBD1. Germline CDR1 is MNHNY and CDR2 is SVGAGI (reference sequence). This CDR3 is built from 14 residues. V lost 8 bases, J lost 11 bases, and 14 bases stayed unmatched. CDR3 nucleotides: TGTGCCAGCGAACCCGGGACAGGGGCCTTCAGGGCTTTCTTT. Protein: CASEPGTGAFRAFF.

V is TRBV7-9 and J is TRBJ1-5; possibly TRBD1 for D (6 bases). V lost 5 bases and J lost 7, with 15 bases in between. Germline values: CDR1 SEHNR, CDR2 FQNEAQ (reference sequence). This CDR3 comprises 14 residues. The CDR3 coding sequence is TGTGCCAGCAGCAAAGGGGGGAATCAGCAGCCCCAGCATTTT. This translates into CASSKGGNQQPQHF.

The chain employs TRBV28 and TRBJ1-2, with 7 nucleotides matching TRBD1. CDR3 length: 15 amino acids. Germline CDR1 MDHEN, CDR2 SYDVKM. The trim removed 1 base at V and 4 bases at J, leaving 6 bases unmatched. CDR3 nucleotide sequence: TGTGCCAGCAGTTTATCTATAGGGGGCTTCTATGGCTACACCTTC. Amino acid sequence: CASSLSIGGFYGYTF.

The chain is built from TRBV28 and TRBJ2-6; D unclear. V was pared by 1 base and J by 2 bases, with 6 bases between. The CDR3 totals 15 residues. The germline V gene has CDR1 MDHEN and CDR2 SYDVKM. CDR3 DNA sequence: TGTGCCAGCAGTTTATCAGTGACTGGGGCCAACGTCCTGACTTTC. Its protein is CASSLSVTGANVLTF.

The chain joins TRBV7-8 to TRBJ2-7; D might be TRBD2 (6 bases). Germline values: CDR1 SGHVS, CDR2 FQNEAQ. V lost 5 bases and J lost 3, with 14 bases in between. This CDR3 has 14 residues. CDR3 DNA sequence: TGTGCCAGCAGCCCCCCCGGGACTTACTACGAGCAGTACTTC. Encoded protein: CASSPPGTYYEQYF.

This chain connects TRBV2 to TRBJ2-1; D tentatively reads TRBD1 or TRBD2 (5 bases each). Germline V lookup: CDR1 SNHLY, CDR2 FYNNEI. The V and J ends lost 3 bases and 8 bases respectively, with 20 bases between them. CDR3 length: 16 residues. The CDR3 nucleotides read TGTGCCAGCAGTGAGGGACCCCCTGGAGTCTGGGATGAGCAGTTCTTC. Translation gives CASSEGPPGVWDEQFF. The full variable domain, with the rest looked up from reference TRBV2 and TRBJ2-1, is EPEVTQTPSHQVTQMGQEVILRCVPISNHLYFYWYRQILGQKVEFLVSFYNNEISEKSEIFDDQFSVERPDGSNFTLKIRSTKLEDSAMYFCASSEGPPGVWDEQFFGPGTRLTVL.

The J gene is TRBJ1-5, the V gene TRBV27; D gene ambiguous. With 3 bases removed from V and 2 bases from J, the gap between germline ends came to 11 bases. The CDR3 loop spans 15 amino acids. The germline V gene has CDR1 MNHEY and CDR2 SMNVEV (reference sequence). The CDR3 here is CASSFSWERNQPQHF. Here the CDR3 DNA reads TGTGCCAGCAGTTTTAGCTGGGAGCGCAATCAGCCCCAGCATTTT.

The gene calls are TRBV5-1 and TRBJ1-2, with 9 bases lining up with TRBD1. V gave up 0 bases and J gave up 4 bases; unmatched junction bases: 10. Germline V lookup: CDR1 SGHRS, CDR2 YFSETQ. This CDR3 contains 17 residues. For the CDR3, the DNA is TGCGCCAGCAGCTTGGCCCTAGGACAGGGGTTCGGCTATGGCTACACCTTC. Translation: CASSLALGQGFGYGYTF.

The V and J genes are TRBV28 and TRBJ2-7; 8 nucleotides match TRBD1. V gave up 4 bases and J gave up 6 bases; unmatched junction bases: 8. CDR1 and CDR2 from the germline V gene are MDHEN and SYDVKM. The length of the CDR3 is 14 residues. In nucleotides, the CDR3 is TGTGCCAGCAGTTCTTTCGGACAGGGCGGCGAGCAGTACTTC. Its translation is CASSSFGQGGEQYF.

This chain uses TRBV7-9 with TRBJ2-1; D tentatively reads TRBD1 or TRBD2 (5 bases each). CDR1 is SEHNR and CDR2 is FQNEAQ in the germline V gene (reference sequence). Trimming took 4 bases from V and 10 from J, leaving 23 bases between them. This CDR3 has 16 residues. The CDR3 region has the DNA TGTGCCAGCAGCTGGTCTACGAGGGGTATTGGGGACGAGCAGTTCTTC. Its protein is CASSWSTRGIGDEQFF.

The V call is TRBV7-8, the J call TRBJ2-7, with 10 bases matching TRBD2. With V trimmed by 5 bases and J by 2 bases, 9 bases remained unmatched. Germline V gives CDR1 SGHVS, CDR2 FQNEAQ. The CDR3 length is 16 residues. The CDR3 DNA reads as TGTGCCAGCAGCGCCCCGCTTAGCGGGAGGACCTACGAGCAGTACTTC. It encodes CASSAPLSGRTYEQYF.

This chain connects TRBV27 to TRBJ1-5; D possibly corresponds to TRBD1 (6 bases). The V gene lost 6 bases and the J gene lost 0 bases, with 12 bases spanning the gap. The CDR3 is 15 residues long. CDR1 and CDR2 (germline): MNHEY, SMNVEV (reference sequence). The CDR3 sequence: CASRKGHSSNQPQHF. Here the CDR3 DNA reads TGTGCCAGCAGGAAGGGACACAGTAGCAATCAGCCCCAGCATTTT.

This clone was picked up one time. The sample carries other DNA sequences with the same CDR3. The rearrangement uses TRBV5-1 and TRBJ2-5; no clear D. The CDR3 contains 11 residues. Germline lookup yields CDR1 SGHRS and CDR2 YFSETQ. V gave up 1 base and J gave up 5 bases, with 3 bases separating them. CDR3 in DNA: TGCGCCAGCAGCTTGCGGGAGACCCAGTACTTC. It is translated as CASSLRETQYF.

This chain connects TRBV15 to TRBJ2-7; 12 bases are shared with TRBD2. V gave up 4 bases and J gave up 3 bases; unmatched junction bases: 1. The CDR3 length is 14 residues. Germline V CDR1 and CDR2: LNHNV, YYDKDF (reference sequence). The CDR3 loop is CATSKTSGSYEQYF. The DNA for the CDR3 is TGTGCCACCAGCAAGACTAGCGGGAGCTACGAGCAGTACTTC.